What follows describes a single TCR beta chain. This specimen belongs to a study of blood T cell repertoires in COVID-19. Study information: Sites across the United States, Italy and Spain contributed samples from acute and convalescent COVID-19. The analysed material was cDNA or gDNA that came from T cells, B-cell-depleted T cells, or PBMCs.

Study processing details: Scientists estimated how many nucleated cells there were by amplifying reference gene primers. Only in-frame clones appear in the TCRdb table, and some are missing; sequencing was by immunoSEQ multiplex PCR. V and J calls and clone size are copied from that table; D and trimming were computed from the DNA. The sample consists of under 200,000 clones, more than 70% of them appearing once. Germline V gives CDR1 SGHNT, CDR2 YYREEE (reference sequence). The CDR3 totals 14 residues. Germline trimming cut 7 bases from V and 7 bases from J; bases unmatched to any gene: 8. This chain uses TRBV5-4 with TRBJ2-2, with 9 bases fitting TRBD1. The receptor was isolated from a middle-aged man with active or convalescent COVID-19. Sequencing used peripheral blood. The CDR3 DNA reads TGTGCCAGCGGGACAGGGCGTGCGAGCGGGGAGCTGTTTTTT. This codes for CASGTGRASGELFF. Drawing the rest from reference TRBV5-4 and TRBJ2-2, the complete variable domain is ETGVTQSPTHLIKTRGQQVTLRCSSQSGHNTVSWYQQALGQGPQFIFQYYREEENGRGNFPPRFSGLQFPNYSSELNVNALELDDSALYLCASGTGRASGELFFGEGSRLTVL.